This T cell receptor (beta chain) was sequenced for a study of blood T cells in healthy people across ages. Study summary: When template switching was applied, about one barcoded beta molecule was captured per two T cells.

Using a J-beta primer mix together with a sample-barcoded 5' primer, a second PCR was run for about 7 to 12 cycles. With 12 random nucleotides, a template-switch adaptor tagged each individual cDNA molecule. Every sample produced at least 2.5 million CDR3-containing paired-end reads. Each CDR3 protein gets one entry after TCRdb re-called the 5' RACE reads with MiXCR. The sample holds more than 800,000 distinct CDR3 sequences, 25% to 30% seen once. Each sample yielded at least 6 million isolated PBMCs. Germline CDR1 reads DFQATT; CDR2 reads SNEGSKA (reference sequence). The CDR3 is 15 residues long. The chain recombines TRBV20-1 with TRBJ2-1, with D perhaps matching TRBD2 (5 bases). The J call may be in error: the DNA end matches TRBJ2-7 better. This clonotype originated in a woman aged 80 or over in good health. The sample comprised blood. Written as DNA, the CDR3 is TGCAGTGCTAGAGGTAAAGGGAGCTCCTACAATGAGCAGTACTTC. It is translated as CSARGKGSSYNEQYF.